This T cell receptor beta chain was retrieved from a study of post-analysis software for immune sequencing data. Turning to the study itself: Disease trajectories encompassed relapsing-remitting, secondary progressive and progressive-relapsing multiple sclerosis.

V shed 3 bases and J 6 bases; nucleotides not matched to a gene: 4. The CDR3 runs to 13 residues. CDR1 and CDR2 from the germline V gene are SGHVS and FQNEAQ. Notes on the study in general: Patients used a handful of TRBV segments, including TRBV5-6, TRBV5-1 and TRBV20-1, more often than controls. Controls' normalized Chao1 diversity significantly exceeded that of multiple sclerosis patients.

Prepared libraries of TCR beta cDNA carried unique molecular identifiers. The T cell input of roughly 0.9 to 11 million gave roughly 0.5 million cDNA molecules. Using its own MiXCR run on the PCR reads, TCRdb lists one record per CDR3 protein. The sample gives about 430,000 distinct CDR3 sequences, 39% of which show up once; around 8% is in the top ten. Note on this clonotype: Its antigen is currently unknown.

The rearrangement links TRBV7-8 to TRBJ1-2; 7 nucleotides line up with TRBD1. This receptor was obtained from a girl aged 2 to 10 with multiple sclerosis. Sequenced: blood. CDR3 sequence (DNA): TGTGCCAGCAGCTTCCCCACAGGGGATGGCTACACCTTC. Its protein product is CASSFPTGDGYTF.